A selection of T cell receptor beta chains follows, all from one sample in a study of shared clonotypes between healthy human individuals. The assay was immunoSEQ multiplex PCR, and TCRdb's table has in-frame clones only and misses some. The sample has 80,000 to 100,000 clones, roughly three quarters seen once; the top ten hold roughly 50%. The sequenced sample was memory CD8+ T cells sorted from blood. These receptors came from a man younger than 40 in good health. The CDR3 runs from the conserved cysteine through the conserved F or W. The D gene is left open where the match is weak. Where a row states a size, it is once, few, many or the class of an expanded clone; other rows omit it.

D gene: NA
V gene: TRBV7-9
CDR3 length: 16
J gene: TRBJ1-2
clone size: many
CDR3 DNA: TGTGCCAGCAGCTCTTACGTAGAAGCTAGCGGCTATGGCTACACCTTC
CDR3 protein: CASSSYVEASGYGYTF

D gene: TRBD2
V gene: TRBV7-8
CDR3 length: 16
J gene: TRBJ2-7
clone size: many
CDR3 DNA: TGTGCCAGCAGCTTAGTGCCTAGCGGGAGGTTGTACGAGCAGTACTTC
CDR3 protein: CASSLVPSGRLYEQYF

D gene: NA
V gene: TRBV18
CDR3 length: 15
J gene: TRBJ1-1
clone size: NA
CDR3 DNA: TGTGCCAGTAATCTGGGGTCCTCGGGAAACACTGAAGCTTTCTTT
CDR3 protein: CASNLGSSGNTEAFF

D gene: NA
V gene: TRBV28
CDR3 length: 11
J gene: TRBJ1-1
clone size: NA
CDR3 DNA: TGTGCCACCAAAGGGGGGGCCTACGCTTTCTTT
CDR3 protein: CATKGGAYAFF

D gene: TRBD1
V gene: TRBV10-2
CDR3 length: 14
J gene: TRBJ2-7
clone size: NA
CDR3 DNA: TGCGCCAGCAGTAACGACAGGGGCTTCTACGAGCAGTACTTC
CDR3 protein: CASSNDRGFYEQYF

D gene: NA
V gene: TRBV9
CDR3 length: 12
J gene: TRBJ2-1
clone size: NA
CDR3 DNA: TGTGCCAGCAGTATAGGGTACAATGAGCAGTTCTTC
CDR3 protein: CASSIGYNEQFF

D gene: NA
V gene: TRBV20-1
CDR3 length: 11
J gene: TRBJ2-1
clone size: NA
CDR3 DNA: TGCAGTGCCGACAGAGTCAATGAGCAGTTCTTC
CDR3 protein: CSADRVNEQFF

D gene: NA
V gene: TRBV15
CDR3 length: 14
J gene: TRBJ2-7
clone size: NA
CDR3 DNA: TGTGCCACCAGCAGAGATACACGGTCCTACGAGCAGTACTTC
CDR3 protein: CATSRDTRSYEQYF

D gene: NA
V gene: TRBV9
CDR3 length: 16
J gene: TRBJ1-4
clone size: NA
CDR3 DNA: TGTGCCAGCAGCGCGCACAGGGTCCTCGCTAATGAAAAACTGTTTTTT
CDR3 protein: CASSAHRVLANEKLFF

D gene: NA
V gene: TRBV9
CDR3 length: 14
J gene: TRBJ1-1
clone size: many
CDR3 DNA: TGTGCCAGCAGCGCGGGGGGAATTGGCACTGAAGCTTTCTTT
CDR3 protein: CASSAGGIGTEAFF

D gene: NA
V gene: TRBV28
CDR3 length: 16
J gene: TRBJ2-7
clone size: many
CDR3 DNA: TGTGCCAGCAGCCTCATCCCGCTAGCGTATTCCTACGAGCAGTACTTC
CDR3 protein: CASSLIPLAYSYEQYF

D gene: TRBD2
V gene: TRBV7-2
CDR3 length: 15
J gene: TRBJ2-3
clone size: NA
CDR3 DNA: TGTGCCAGCAGCTTAGATAACGGGAGGGCAGATACGCAGTATTTT
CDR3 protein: CASSLDNGRADTQYF

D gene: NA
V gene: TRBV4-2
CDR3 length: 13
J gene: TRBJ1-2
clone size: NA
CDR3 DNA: TGTGCCAGCAGCCAAGGACGTATAGATGGCTACACCTTC
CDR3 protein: CASSQGRIDGYTF

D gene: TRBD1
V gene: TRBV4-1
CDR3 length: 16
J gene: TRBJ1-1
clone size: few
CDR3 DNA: TGCGCCAGCAGCCCCCAGACCGGACAGGTTCCTCATGAAGCTTTCTTT
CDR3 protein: CASSPQTGQVPHEAFF

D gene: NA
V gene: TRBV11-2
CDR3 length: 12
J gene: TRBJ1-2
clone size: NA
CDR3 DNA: TGTGCCAGCAGCCAACAGGGCAATGGCTACACCTTC
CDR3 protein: CASSQQGNGYTF

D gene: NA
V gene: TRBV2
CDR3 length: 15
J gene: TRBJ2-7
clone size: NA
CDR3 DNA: TGTGCCAGCACCTCTGGGGTGTTGGGAGAAAACGAGCAGTACTTC
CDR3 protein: CASTSGVLGENEQYF

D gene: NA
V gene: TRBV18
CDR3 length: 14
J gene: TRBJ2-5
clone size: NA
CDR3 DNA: TGTGCCAGCTCACCACCGACGGATAAAGAGACCCAGTACTTC
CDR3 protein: CASSPPTDKETQYF

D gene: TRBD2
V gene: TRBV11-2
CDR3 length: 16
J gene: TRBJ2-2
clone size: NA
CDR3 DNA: TGTGCCAGCAGCCCAGTAGCGGGAGGAAACACCGGGGAGCTGTTTTTT
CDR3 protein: CASSPVAGGNTGELFF

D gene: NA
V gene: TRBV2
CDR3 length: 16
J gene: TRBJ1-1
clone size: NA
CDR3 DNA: TGTGCCAGCAGGGCAACGACGGGACCCTCGAACACTGAAGCTTTCTTT
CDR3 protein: CASRATTGPSNTEAFF

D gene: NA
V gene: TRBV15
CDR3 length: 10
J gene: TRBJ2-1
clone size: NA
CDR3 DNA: TGTGCCGTGGGGGGAAATGAGCAGTTCTTC
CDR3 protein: CAVGGNEQFF

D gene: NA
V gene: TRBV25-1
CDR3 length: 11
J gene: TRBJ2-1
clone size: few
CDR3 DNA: TGTGCCAGCGTGGGGGGCAATGAGCAGTTCTTC
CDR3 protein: CASVGGNEQFF

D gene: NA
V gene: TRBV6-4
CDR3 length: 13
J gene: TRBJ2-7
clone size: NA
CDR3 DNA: TGTGCCAGCAGTGCGGCCCCCACCTACGAGCAGTACTTC
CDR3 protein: CASSAAPTYEQYF

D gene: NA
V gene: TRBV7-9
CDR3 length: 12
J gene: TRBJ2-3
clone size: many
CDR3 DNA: TGTGCCAGCAGCCCCACCCCCCCACAGTGGTATTTT
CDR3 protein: CASSPTPPQWYF

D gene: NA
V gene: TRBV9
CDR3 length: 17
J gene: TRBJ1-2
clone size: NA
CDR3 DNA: TGTGCCAGCAGCGTTTCACATGGTGGTGCAGGCGCGTATGGCTACACCTTC
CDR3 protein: CASSVSHGGAGAYGYTF

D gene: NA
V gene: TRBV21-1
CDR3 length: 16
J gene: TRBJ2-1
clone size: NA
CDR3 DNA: TGTGCCAGCAGCAATTTGCGGCAACTTGGGGGCAATGAGCAGTTCTTC
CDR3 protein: CASSNLRQLGGNEQFF

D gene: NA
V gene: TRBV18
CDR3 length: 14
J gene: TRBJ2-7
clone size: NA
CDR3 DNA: TGTGCCAGCTCAGCGCCGGGAGTAAGCTACGAGCAGTACTTC
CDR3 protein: CASSAPGVSYEQYF

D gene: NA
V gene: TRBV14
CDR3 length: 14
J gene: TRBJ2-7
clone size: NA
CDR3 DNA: TGTGCCAGCAGCCGCCGGGACCGAGGGGTCGAGCAGTACTTC
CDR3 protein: CASSRRDRGVEQYF

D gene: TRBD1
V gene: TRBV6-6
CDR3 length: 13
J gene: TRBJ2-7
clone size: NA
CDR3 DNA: TGTGCCAGCAGATGGACAGGGGGCGACGAGCAGTACTTC
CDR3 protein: CASRWTGGDEQYF

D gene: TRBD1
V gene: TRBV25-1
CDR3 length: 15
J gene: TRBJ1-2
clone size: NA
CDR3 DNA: TGTGCCAGCAGTGACCATGGGGCAGGGGGGTATGGCTACACCTTC
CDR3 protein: CASSDHGAGGYGYTF

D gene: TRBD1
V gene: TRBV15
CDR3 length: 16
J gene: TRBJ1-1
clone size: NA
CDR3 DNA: TGTGCCACCAGCAGACCATTGGACAGGGTTGACACTGAAGCTTTCTTT
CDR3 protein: CATSRPLDRVDTEAFF

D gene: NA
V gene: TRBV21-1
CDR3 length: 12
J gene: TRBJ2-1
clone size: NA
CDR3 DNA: TGTGCCAGCAGCGTACGGGCAAGCGGACAGTTCTTC
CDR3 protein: CASSVRASGQFF

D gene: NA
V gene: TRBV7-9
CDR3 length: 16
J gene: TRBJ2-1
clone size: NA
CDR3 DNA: TGTGCCAGCAGCGGACACCGGGGCAGCTCCTACAATGAGCAGTTCTTC
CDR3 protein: CASSGHRGSSYNEQFF

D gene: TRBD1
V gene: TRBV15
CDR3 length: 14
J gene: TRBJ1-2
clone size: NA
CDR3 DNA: TGTGCCACCAGCCGCGGACAGGCCGAATGGGGCTACACCTTC
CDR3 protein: CATSRGQAEWGYTF

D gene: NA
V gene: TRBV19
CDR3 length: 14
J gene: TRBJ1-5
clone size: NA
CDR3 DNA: TGTGCCACAGCCGGGGGCGCGGGCAATCAGCCCCAGCATTTT
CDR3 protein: CATAGGAGNQPQHF

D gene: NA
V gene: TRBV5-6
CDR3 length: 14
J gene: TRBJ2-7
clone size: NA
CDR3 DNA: TGTGCCAGCAGGGATTGGACAGTCTCCTACGAGCAGTACTTC
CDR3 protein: CASRDWTVSYEQYF

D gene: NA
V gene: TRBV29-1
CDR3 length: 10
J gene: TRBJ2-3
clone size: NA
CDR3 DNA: TGCAGCCGGGGGGCTGATACGCAGTATTTT
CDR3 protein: CSRGADTQYF

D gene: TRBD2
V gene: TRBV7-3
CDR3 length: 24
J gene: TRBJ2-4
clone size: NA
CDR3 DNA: TGTGCCAGCAGCTTAACGGGGGCGGGCACTCCCGGGACTAGCGGAGATATAGCCAAAAACATTCAGTACTTC
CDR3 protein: CASSLTGAGTPGTSGDIAKNIQYF

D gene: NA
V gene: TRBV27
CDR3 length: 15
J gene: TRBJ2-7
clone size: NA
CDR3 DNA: TGTGCCAGCAGCCTATCTTTTTCGGGATTCTACGAGCAGTGCTTC
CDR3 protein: CASSLSFSGFYEQCF

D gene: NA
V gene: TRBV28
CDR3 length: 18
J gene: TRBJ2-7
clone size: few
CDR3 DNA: TGTGCCAGCAGTTTATTCATGACCGGAGAAACTTTCTCCTACGAGCAGTACTTC
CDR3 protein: CASSLFMTGETFSYEQYF

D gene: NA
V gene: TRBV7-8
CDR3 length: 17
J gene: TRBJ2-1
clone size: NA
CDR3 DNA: TGTGCCAGCAGCTTCCCTGCTGATGGACCCCAGTATGGCGAGCAGTTCTTC
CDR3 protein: CASSFPADGPQYGEQFF

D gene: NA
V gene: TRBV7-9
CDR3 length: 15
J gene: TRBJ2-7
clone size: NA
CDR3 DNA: TGTGCCAGCAGCTCAGCGAACAGGCCCTTGACCGAGCAGTACTTC
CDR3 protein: CASSSANRPLTEQYF

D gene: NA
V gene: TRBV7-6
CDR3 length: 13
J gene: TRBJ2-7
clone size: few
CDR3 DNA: TGTGCCAGCAGCTTAGGTGGGTGGGACGAGCAGTACTTC
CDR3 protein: CASSLGGWDEQYF

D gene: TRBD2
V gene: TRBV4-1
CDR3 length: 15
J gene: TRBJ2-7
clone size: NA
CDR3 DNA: TGCGCCAGCAGCCTGGGTGGTGGGAGGGCCCGGGAGCAGTACTTC
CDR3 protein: CASSLGGGRAREQYF

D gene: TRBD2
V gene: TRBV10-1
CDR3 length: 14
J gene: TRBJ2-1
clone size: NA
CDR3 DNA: TGCGCCAGCAGTGGACTAGCGGGATTGGATGAGCAGTTCTTC
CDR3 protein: CASSGLAGLDEQFF

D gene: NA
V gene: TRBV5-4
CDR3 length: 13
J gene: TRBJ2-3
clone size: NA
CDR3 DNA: TGTGCCAGCAAGGGCGGTAGCACAGATACGCAGTATTTT
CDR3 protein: CASKGGSTDTQYF

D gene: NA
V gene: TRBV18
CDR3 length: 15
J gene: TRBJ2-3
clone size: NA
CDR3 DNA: TGTGCCAGCTCACAGACAGGTTCTCGGTCTGATACGCAGTATTTT
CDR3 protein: CASSQTGSRSDTQYF

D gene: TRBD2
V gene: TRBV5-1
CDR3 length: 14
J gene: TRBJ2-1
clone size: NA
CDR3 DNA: TGCGCCAGCAGCGACAGCGGGGCCTTCAATGAGCAGTTCTTC
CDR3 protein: CASSDSGAFNEQFF

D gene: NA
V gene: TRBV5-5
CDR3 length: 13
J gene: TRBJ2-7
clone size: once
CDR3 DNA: TGTGCCAGCGCCAGGGGTACTACCTACGAGCAGTACTTC
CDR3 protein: CASARGTTYEQYF

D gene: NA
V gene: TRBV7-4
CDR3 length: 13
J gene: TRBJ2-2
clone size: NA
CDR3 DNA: TGTGCCAGCAGCTTAGTTCTGAGCGGGGAGCTGTTTTTT
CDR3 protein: CASSLVLSGELFF

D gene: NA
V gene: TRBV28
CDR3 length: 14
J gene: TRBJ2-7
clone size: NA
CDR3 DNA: TGTGCCAGCAGTCCTGCAGGGGCGGACTACGAGCAGTACTTC
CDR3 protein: CASSPAGADYEQYF

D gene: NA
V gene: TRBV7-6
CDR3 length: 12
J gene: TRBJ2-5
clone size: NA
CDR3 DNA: TGTGCCAGCAGCTTAGGGGTAGAGACCCAGTACTTC
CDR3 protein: CASSLGVETQYF

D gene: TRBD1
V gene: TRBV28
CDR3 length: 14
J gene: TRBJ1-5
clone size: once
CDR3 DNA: TGTGCCAGCAGGAGGGGGCTTAGCAATCAGCCCCAGCATTTT
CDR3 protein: CASRRGLSNQPQHF

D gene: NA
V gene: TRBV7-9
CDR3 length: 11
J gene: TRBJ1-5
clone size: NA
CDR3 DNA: TGTGCCAGGGGATCGGAACAGCCCCAGCATTTT
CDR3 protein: CARGSEQPQHF

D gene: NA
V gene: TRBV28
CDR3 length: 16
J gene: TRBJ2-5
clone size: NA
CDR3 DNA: TGTGCCAGCAGTACTGCCTTAACAGGCCCAGGAGAGACCCAGTACTTC
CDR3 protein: CASSTALTGPGETQYF